This TCR beta chain was recovered during a study of Ad26.COV2.S vaccination and SARS-CoV-2 variants. On this clone: Its antigen is unknown.

Described treatment: around 19 received Ad26.COV2.S at low or high dose, single or two shots; five or six received placebo; per-sample allocation not given. The investigators took samples on day 63 after the first vaccine or placebo injection. Spike of the Wuhan-strain SARS-CoV-2 was expressed by an Ad26 vector, which formed the vaccine. Overall study results and limits: Those who received the vaccine showed greater spike-specific TCR breadth than those given placebo.

V lost 3 bases to trimming and J lost 4 bases, with 13 bases between them. CDR1 is MNHEY, CDR2 SMNVEV, per germline (reference sequence). The CDR3 runs 14 residues. Clones were read by immunoSEQ multiplex PCR, and TCRdb kept only the in-frame ones, dropping some. The table includes some 330,000 clones, roughly 90% detected once. The TCR comes from a person aged 18 to 59 who received the Ad26.COV2.S COVID-19 vaccine or a placebo. Sequencing was performed on peripheral blood, taken in a trial of Ad26.COV2.S vaccine versus placebo. The rearrangement uses TRBV27 and TRBJ2-7; perhaps TRBD1 as D (5 bases). In DNA form, the CDR3 reads TGTGCCAGCAGTTTCTTAGGCAGGGAATACGAGCAGTACTTC. Translated, it gives CASSFLGREYEQYF.